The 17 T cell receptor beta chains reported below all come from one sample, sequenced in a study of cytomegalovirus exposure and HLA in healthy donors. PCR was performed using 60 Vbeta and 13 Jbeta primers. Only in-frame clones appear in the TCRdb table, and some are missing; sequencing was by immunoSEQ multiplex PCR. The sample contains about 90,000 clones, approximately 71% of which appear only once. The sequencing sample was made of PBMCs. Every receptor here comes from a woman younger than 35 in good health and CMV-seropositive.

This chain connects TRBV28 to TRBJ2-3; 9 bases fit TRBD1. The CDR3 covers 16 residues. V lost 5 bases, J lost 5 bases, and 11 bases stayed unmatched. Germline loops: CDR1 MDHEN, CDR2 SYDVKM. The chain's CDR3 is CASSAPGQGKKDTQYF. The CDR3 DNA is TGTGCCAGCAGTGCGCCGGGACAGGGAAAGAAAGATACGCAGTATTTT.

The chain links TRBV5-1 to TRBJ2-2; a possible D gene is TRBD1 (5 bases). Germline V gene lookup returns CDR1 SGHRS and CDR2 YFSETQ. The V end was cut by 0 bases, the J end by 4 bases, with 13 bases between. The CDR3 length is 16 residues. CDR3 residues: CASSLAGQGVTGELFF. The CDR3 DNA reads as TGCGCCAGCAGCTTGGCAGGGCAAGGGGTCACCGGGGAGCTGTTTTTT.

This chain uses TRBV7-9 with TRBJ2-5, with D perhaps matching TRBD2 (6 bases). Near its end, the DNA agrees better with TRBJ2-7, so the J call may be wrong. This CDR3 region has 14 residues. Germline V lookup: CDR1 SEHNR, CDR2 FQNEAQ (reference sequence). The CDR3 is CASSASVTRYEQYF. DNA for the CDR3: TGTGCCAGCAGCGCTAGCGTAACCCGCTACGAGCAGTACTTC.

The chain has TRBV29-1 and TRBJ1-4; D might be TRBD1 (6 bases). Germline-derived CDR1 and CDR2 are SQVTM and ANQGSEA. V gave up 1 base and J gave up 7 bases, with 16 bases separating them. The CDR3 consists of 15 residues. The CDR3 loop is CSVEVEQGRGEKLFF. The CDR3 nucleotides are TGCAGCGTTGAAGTCGAGCAGGGGAGAGGTGAAAAACTGTTTTTT.

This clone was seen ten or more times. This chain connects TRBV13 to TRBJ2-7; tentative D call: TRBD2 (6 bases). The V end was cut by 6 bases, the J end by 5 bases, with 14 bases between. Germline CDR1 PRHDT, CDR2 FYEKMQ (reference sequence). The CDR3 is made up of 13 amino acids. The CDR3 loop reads CASSDGGVDEQYF. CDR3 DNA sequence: TGTGCCAGCAGTGATGGAGGGGTGGACGAGCAGTACTTC. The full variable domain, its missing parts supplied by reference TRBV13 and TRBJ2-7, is AAGVIQSPRHLIKEKRETATLKCYPIPRHDTVYWYQQGPGQDPQFLISFYEKMQSDKGSIPDRFSAQQFSDYHSELNMSSLELGDSALYFCASSDGGVDEQYFGPGTRLTVT.

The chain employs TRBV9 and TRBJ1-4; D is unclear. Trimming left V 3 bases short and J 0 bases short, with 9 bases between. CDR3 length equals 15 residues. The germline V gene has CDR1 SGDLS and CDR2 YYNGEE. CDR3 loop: CASSEQPATNEKLFF. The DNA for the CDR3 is TGTGCCAGCAGCGAACAGCCCGCAACTAATGAAAAACTGTTTTTT. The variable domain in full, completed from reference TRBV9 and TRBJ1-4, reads DSGVTQTPKHLITATGQRVTLRCSPRSGDLSVYWYQQSLDQGLQFLIQYYNGEERAKGNILERFSAQQFPDLHSELNLSSLELGDSALYFCASSEQPATNEKLFFGSGTQLSVL.

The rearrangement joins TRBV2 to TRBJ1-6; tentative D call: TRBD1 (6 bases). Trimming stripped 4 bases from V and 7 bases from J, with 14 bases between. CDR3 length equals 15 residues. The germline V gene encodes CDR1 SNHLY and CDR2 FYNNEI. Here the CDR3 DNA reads TGTGCCAGCAGTGGGAACAGGGAAGGGAATTCACCCCTCCACTTT. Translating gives CASSGNREGNSPLHF.

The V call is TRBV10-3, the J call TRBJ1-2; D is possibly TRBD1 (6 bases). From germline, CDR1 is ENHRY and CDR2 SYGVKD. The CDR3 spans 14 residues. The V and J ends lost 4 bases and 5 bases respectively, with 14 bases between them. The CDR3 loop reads CAISVGTGNYGYTF. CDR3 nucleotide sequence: TGTGCCATCAGTGTCGGAACAGGGAATTATGGCTACACCTTC.

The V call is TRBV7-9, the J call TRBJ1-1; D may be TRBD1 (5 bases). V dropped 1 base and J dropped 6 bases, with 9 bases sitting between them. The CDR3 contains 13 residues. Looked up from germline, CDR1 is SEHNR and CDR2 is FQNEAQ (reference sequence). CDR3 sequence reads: CASSLEGQAEAFF. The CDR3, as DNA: TGTGCCAGCAGCTTAGAGGGGCAGGCTGAAGCTTTCTTT.

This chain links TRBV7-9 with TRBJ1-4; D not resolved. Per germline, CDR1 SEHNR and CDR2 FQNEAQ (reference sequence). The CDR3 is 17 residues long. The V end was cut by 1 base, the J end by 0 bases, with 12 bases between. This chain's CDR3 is CASSLGIGETTNEKLFF. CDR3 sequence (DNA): TGTGCCAGCAGCTTAGGGATCGGAGAGACAACTAATGAAAAACTGTTTTTT.

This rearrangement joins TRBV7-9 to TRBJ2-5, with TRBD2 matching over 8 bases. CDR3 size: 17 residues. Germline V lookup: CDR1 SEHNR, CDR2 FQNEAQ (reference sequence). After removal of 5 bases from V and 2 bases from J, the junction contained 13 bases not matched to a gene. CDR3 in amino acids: CASSRSTSGVGQETQYF. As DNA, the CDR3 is TGTGCCAGCAGCCGTTCCACTAGCGGAGTGGGGCAAGAGACCCAGTACTTC.

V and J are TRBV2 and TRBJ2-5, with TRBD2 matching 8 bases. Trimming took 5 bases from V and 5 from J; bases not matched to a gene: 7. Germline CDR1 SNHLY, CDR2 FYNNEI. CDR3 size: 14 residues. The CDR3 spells CASSLAGGGETQYF. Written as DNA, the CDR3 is TGTGCCAGCAGTCTCGCGGGGGGCGGCGAGACCCAGTACTTC.

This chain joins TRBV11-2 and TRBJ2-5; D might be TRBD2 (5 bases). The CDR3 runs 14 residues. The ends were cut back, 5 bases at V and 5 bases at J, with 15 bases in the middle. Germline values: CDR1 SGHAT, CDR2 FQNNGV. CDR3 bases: TGTGCCAGCAGCCGAATAGGAGGAACGGAGACCCAGTACTTC. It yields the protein CASSRIGGTETQYF.

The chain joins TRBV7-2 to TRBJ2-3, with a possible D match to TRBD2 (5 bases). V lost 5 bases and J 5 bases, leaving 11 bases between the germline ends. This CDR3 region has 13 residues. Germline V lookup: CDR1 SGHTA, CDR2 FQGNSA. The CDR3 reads CASSARVGDTQYF. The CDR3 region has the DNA TGTGCCAGCAGCGCGAGGGTGGGAGATACGCAGTATTTT.

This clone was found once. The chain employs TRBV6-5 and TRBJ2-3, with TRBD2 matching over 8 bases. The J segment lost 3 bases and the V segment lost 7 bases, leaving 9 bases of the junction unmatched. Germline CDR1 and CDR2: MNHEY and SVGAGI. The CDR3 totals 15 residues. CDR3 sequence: CASTRSGGLTDTQYF. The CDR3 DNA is TGTGCCAGCACCCGAAGCGGGGGATTAACAGATACGCAGTATTTT.

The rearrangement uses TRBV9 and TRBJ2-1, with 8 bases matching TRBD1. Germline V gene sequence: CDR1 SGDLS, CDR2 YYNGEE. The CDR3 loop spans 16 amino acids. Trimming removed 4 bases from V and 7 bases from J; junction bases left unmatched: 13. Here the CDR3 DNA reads TGTGCCAGCAGCTCCGGACAGGGCCAAACACGGAATGAGCAGTTCTTC. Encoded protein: CASSSGQGQTRNEQFF.

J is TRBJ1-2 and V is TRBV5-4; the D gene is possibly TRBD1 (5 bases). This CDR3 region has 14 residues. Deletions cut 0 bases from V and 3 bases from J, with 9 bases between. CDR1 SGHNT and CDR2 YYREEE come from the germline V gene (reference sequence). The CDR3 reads CASSLADSHYGYTF. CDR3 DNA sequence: TGTGCCAGCAGCTTGGCTGACAGCCACTATGGCTACACCTTC. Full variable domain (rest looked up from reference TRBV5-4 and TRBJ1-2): ETGVTQSPTHLIKTRGQQVTLRCSSQSGHNTVSWYQQALGQGPQFIFQYYREEENGRGNFPPRFSGLQFPNYSSELNVNALELDDSALYLCASSLADSHYGYTFGSGTRLTVV.